The rows below give T cell receptor beta chains drawn from one sample of a study of blood T cell repertoires in COVID-19. TCRdb keeps only in-frame clones here, not all; method: immunoSEQ multiplex PCR. The sample shows 200,000 to 250,000 clones, approximately 90% of them seen only once. The specimen sequenced was PBMCs or T cells enriched from blood (not recorded which). The source is a man aged 30 to 39 who had recovered from COVID-19. CDR3s include the opening cysteine and the closing phenylalanine or tryptophan.

v_call: TRBV12-5; cdr3_aa: CASGLARREPGQETQYF
v_call: TRBV3-1/TRBV3-2; cdr3_aa: CASSQNGRLAGGNEQFF
v_call: TRBV5-5; cdr3_aa: CASSSFATGKSSYNSPLHF
v_call: TRBV6-2/TRBV6-3; cdr3_aa: CASSAGQGAADTQYF
v_call: TRBV18; cdr3_aa: CASSEGQAYEQYF
v_call: TRBV9; cdr3_aa: CASSVRWEGPYNEQFF
v_call: TRBV4-1; cdr3_aa: CASSQLPISYNEQFF
v_call: TRBV7-6; cdr3_aa: CASSLGQGTEAFF
v_call: TRBV29-1; cdr3_aa: CSVGWGENEQFF
v_call: TRBV4-1; cdr3_aa: CASSQRDRWNSPLHF
v_call: TRBV5-4; cdr3_aa: CASSLDSANTGELFF
v_call: TRBV7-8; cdr3_aa: CASSLPTGYEQYF
v_call: TRBV7-9; cdr3_aa: CASSSGGGGRRMQQYF
v_call: TRBV5-1; cdr3_aa: CASSLEGGSNQPQHF
v_call: TRBV19; cdr3_aa: CASSIEGPGIGSEQFF
v_call: TRBV19; cdr3_aa: CASSRGYSYEQYF
v_call: TRBV30; cdr3_aa: CAWSTETVYGYTF
v_call: TRBV28; cdr3_aa: CASSSIAGGPGFTQYF
v_call: TRBV7-9; cdr3_aa: CASSPTSGRPYNEQFF
v_call: TRBV19; cdr3_aa: CASSLTAGGDYGYTF
v_call: TRBV4-3; cdr3_aa: CASSQKAGDTEAFF
v_call: TRBV19; cdr3_aa: CASSTGQGASYGYTF
v_call: TRBV9; cdr3_aa: CASSEVGGDEKLFF
v_call: TRBV7-9; cdr3_aa: CASSPISDRGASPLHF
v_call: TRBV7-9; cdr3_aa: CASSLVQGIGADTQYF
v_call: TRBV20-1; cdr3_aa: CSASAAGLKAGELFF
v_call: TRBV7-8; cdr3_aa: CASSSRQHTDTQYF
v_call: TRBV13; cdr3_aa: CVSSPRELAGYNEQFF
v_call: TRBV6-4; cdr3_aa: CASSDAGSYGYTF
v_call: TRBV19; cdr3_aa: CASSTQGQGYEQYF
v_call: TRBV2; cdr3_aa: CASKQRAPKLGANTGELFF
v_call: TRBV3-1/TRBV3-2; cdr3_aa: CASSHDGTSGIATDTQYF
v_call: TRBV13; cdr3_aa: CASSLGARNTIYF
v_call: TRBV5-1; cdr3_aa: CASSLAEGDGYTF
v_call: TRBV12-5; cdr3_aa: CASGLAKAAGPRGASNQPQHF
v_call: TRBV21-1; cdr3_aa: CASSKDHIIAKNIQYF
v_call: TRBV6-2/TRBV6-3; cdr3_aa: CASSYDPYDRPSSYEQYF
v_call: TRBV24-1; cdr3_aa: CATSDAGTELFF
v_call: TRBV12-3/TRBV12-4; cdr3_aa: CASSDRVYGYTF
v_call: TRBV11-2; cdr3_aa: CASSPTGRIGNTIYF
v_call: TRBV7-9; cdr3_aa: CASSRLQGATNEKLFF
v_call: TRBV5-1; cdr3_aa: CASSLLGQVQEKLFF
v_call: TRBV5-1; cdr3_aa: CASSLRGSGTEAFF
v_call: TRBV30; cdr3_aa: CAWSVPGLAVHEQYF
v_call: TRBV11-2; cdr3_aa: CASSSPPLGRTSYEQYF
v_call: TRBV15; cdr3_aa: CATSRDNSGNTEAFF
v_call: TRBV24-1; cdr3_aa: CATSDPQAAHSYNEQFF
v_call: TRBV10-3; cdr3_aa: CAISNSSSYNEQFF
v_call: TRBV3-1/TRBV3-2; cdr3_aa: CASSQDWTGGRKTQYF
v_call: TRBV28; cdr3_aa: CASSPGLLISGTGELFF
v_call: TRBV7-2; cdr3_aa: CASSPGLRNTEAFF
v_call: TRBV10-3; cdr3_aa: CAISESRGTEAFF
v_call: TRBV29-1; cdr3_aa: CSAQRRDGYEQYF
v_call: TRBV27; cdr3_aa: CASSPGWANYGYTF
v_call: TRBV28; cdr3_aa: CASRTPTATGSPYF
v_call: TRBV6-5; cdr3_aa: CASSRTGSSYEQYF
v_call: TRBV6-5; cdr3_aa: CASTPGEGNTGELFF
v_call: TRBV5-8; cdr3_aa: CASSLDGGGSNYGYTF
v_call: TRBV6-4; cdr3_aa: CASSELAGGGADTQYF
v_call: TRBV14; cdr3_aa: CASSQEGKYLTGLNTEAFF